This T cell receptor beta chain derives from a study of shared clonotypes between healthy human individuals. Splitting of CD4+ cells produced CD45RA+ naive and CD45RA-negative memory subsets. Measured with immunoSEQ multiplex PCR; TCRdb has only the in-frame clones, and not every one. Of 2.5 million or so clones listed, more than 90% are singletons. This TCR was sampled from a man between 18 and 29 years old in good health. The source material was naive CD4+ T cells sorted from blood. Subset described: CD45RA+ positively selected.

In nucleotides, the CDR3 is TGTGCCAGCAGGGGACTAGCTCGCGAGCAGTTCTTC. As protein: CASRGLAREQFF. The chain is built from TRBV2 and TRBJ2-1, with TRBD2 matching over 9 bases. This CDR3 is built from 12 residues. V dropped 6 bases and J dropped 10; count of bases not matched to a gene: 4. CDR1 SNHLY and CDR2 FYNNEI come from the germline V gene.